This entry lists 26 T cell receptor beta chains sequenced from one sample in a study of beta chain features in type 1 diabetes. Points from the study as a whole: Patients with Type 1 diabetes showed moderately but significantly shorter TCRB CDR3s in all four CD4+ subsets.

These TCRs' antigens remain unknown. Investigators reverse transcribed all isolated RNA, so they sequenced expressed TCRB transcripts. The method was immunoSEQ multiplex PCR; TCRdb's version includes in-frame clones alone and lacks a portion of them. The sample includes 600,000 to 700,000 clones, under 15% of them seen just once. Sequenced: naive CD4+ T cells from blood. Every receptor here comes from a man younger than 40 with type 1 diabetes.

This clone occurred a few times. J is TRBJ2-5 and V is TRBV6-1; D may match TRBD1 or TRBD2 (7 bases each). Trimming took 4 bases from V and 5 from J, leaving 17 bases between them. The germline gives CDR1 MNHNS, CDR2 SASEGT. The CDR3 spans 15 residues. Written as DNA, the CDR3 is TGTGCCAGCAGTGCCGGGGGAGGGGGCTGGGAGACCCAGTACTTC. Encoded protein: CASSAGGGGWETQYF.

This clone was counted only a few times. This chain joins TRBV5-8 and TRBJ2-7; D remains ambiguous. V lost 2 bases to trimming and J lost 3 bases, with 6 bases between them. Per germline, CDR1 SGHTS and CDR2 YDEGEE. The CDR3 contains 12 residues. The CDR3, as DNA: TGTGCCAGCAGCTTAATAGTCTACGAGCAGTACTTC. Protein sequence: CASSLIVYEQYF.

This clone has more than one count but fewer than ten. The rearrangement joins TRBV6-5 to TRBJ2-7; D unclear. This CDR3 is built from 15 residues. V was cut by 0 bases and J by 0 bases, with 9 bases left in between. Germline loops: CDR1 MNHEY, CDR2 SVGAGI. CDR3 in DNA: TGTGCCAGCAGTTACTCAGTTGCTAGCTCCTACGAGCAGTACTTC. Translated, it gives CASSYSVASSYEQYF.

This clone was observed a handful of times. V gene TRBV7-9 combines with J gene TRBJ1-1; 12 bases map to TRBD1. CDR1 and CDR2 from the germline V gene are SEHNR and FQNEAQ (reference sequence). J gave up 3 bases and V 3 bases, and 5 bases lay outside the gene matches. There are 16 residues in the CDR3. This chain's CDR3 is CASSLGQGAQDTEAFF. In nucleotides, the CDR3 is TGTGCCAGCAGCTTGGGACAGGGGGCGCAGGACACTGAAGCTTTCTTT.

This clone came up a few times. The J gene is TRBJ2-5, the V gene TRBV25-1; D is undetermined. From germline, CDR1 is MGHDK and CDR2 SYGVNS. The CDR3 is 14 amino acids. The ends were cut back, 5 bases at V and 5 bases at J, with 15 bases in the middle. The CDR3 coding sequence is TGTGCCAGCAGTCGATTCATGGGCTTGGAGACCCAGTACTTC. It codes for CASSRFMGLETQYF.

Written as DNA, the CDR3 is TGTGCCAGCAGTTCGTCAGGGGCATATTACGAGCAGTACTTC. Translating it yields CASSSSGAYYEQYF. This rearrangement joins TRBV27 to TRBJ2-7, with TRBD1 as a possible D gene (6 bases). Germline V gene sequence: CDR1 MNHEY, CDR2 SMNVEV (reference sequence). CDR3 length: 14 amino acids. Trimming took 4 bases from V and 4 from J, leaving 14 bases between them.

V gene TRBV2 combines with J gene TRBJ2-1, with no clear D. Germline V gives CDR1 SNHLY, CDR2 FYNNEI. Trimming shortened V by 6 bases and J by 4 bases, and 13 bases separated the two germline ends. The CDR3 totals 14 residues. This CDR3 reads CASRAPQRYNEQFF. CDR3 in DNA: TGTGCCAGCAGGGCGCCTCAGAGGTACAATGAGCAGTTCTTC.

This clone was seen a few times. This chain links TRBV11-2 with TRBJ1-4; 9 nucleotides line up with TRBD1. The V gene end was trimmed by 4 bases and the J gene end by 4 bases; junction bases not matched to a gene: 7. This CDR3 is built from 16 residues. CDR1 SGHAT and CDR2 FQNNGV come from the germline V gene. The CDR3: CASSSRQGGSNEKLFF. CDR3 DNA: TGTGCCAGCAGCTCCAGACAGGGGGGTAGTAATGAAAAACTGTTTTTT. The full variable domain, its missing parts supplied by reference TRBV11-2 and TRBJ1-4, is EAGVAQSPRYKIIEKRQSVAFWCNPISGHATLYWYQQILGQGPKLLIQFQNNGVVDDSQLPKDRFSAERLKGVDSTLKIQPAKLEDSAVYLCASSSRQGGSNEKLFFGSGTQLSVL.

The genes are TRBV2 and TRBJ1-6, with D perhaps matching TRBD1 (6 bases). Between the trimmed V and J ends, which lost 4 bases and 7 bases, there was a span of 8 bases. The CDR3 sequence is 13 residues long. CDR1 SNHLY and CDR2 FYNNEI come from the germline V gene. CDR3 sequence (DNA): TGTGCCAGCAGTGTTGGGGGCAATTCACCCCTCCACTTT. The encoded protein is CASSVGGNSPLHF.

The chain uses TRBV10-3 and TRBJ1-3; 7 bases align to TRBD1. Germline V gives CDR1 ENHRY, CDR2 SYGVKD. CDR3 size: 16 residues. Germline trimming cut 6 bases from V and 2 bases from J; bases unmatched to any gene: 10. The CDR3 DNA is TGTGCCATCAGGGACGACAGGGTGAATGCTGGAAACACCATATATTTT. It codes for CAIRDDRVNAGNTIYF.

The chain is built from TRBV7-2 and TRBJ2-5, with D maybe TRBD1 (5 bases). The germline V and J ends were trimmed by 0 bases and 5 bases, with 13 bases remaining between them. CDR1 and CDR2 from the germline V gene are SGHTA and FQGNSA. This CDR3 is 15 amino acids long. CDR3 sequence: CASSLALWGRETQYF. The CDR3 DNA is TGTGCCAGCAGCTTAGCGCTGTGGGGCCGGGAGACCCAGTACTTC.

V usage is TRBV5-4 and J usage is TRBJ2-7; TRBD2 agrees at 10 bases. This CDR3 is 13 amino acids long. The J segment lost 6 bases and the V segment lost 0 bases, leaving 0 bases of the junction unmatched. The germline gives CDR1 SGHNT, CDR2 YYREEE (reference sequence). In nucleotides, the CDR3 is TGTGCCAGCAGCTTGGGACTAGCGGGCGAGCAGTACTTC. It encodes CASSLGLAGEQYF.

The chain combines TRBV7-9 with TRBJ2-3; tentative D call: TRBD2 (5 bases). Germline V lookup: CDR1 SEHNR, CDR2 FQNEAQ (reference sequence). Trimming removed 5 bases from V and 6 bases from J, with 18 bases in between. The CDR3 sequence is 15 residues long. The CDR3 is CASSPYEAGPDTQYF. The DNA of the CDR3 is TGTGCCAGCAGCCCCTATGAGGCGGGCCCGGATACGCAGTATTTT. Combining the CDR3 with reference TRBV7-9 and TRBJ2-3 gives the whole variable domain DTGVSQNPRHKITKRGQNVTFRCDPISEHNRLYWYRQTLGQGPEFLTYFQNEAQLEKSRLLSDRFSAERPKGSFSTLEIQRTEQGDSAMYLCASSPYEAGPDTQYFGPGTRLTVL.

This chain connects TRBV6-5 to TRBJ1-5; TRBD1 might be the D (6 bases). Germline lookup yields CDR1 MNHEY and CDR2 SVGAGI. The ends were cut back, 6 bases at V and 4 bases at J, with 10 bases in the middle. This CDR3 comprises 13 residues. CDR3 in amino acids: CASSYDRNQPQHF. The DNA of the CDR3 is TGTGCCAGCAGCTATGACAGGAATCAGCCCCAGCATTTT.

This clone turned up a few times. This sequence joins TRBV25-1 and TRBJ2-5, with D possibly TRBD2 on 6 matching bases. The CDR3 runs 15 residues. Germline CDR1 reads MGHDK; CDR2 reads SYGVNS. The germline V and J ends were trimmed by 2 bases and 4 bases, with 14 bases remaining between them. This CDR3 is CASSEIGGSSETQYF. CDR3 coding DNA: TGTGCCAGCAGTGAAATCGGGGGTTCGTCAGAGACCCAGTACTTC.

This rearrangement joins TRBV28 to TRBJ2-7, with D possibly matching TRBD2 (5 bases). Germline values: CDR1 MDHEN, CDR2 SYDVKM. The V and J ends lost 5 bases and 0 bases respectively, with 11 bases between them. This CDR3 has 14 residues. Here the CDR3 reads CASSRYGVSYEQYF. Here the CDR3 DNA reads TGTGCCAGCAGTCGATACGGGGTCTCCTACGAGCAGTACTTC.

This clone was counted between two and nine times. The rearrangement links TRBV10-3 to TRBJ2-7; 8 bases are a match to TRBD1. Trimming removed 2 bases from V and 4 bases from J; junction bases left unmatched: 10. Germline V CDR1 and CDR2: ENHRY, SYGVKD. The CDR3 covers 16 residues. CDR3 sequence: CAISETPRTGSYEQYF. In DNA form, the CDR3 reads TGTGCCATCAGTGAGACTCCGCGGACAGGGAGTTACGAGCAGTACTTC.

In the case of this clone: Other DNA sequences in this specimen translate into the identical CDR3. V usage is TRBV14 and J usage is TRBJ1-1; D might be TRBD1 (6 bases). Per germline, CDR1 SGHDN and CDR2 FVKESK. V gave up 4 bases and J gave up 1 base, with 10 bases separating them. The CDR3 consists of 14 residues. The CDR3 is CASSPRGGNTEAFF. The DNA for the CDR3 is TGTGCCAGCAGCCCCAGGGGAGGGAACACTGAAGCTTTCTTT.

In this sample, this clone turned up a few times. This rearrangement joins TRBV6-1 to TRBJ2-3; D ambiguous. Deletions cut 5 bases from V and 5 bases from J, with 14 bases between. From germline, CDR1 is MNHNS and CDR2 SASEGT. This CDR3 contains 14 residues. The CDR3 region is CASSPPVFGDTQYF. The CDR3 DNA follows: TGTGCCAGCAGTCCGCCGGTATTCGGAGATACGCAGTATTTT.

This clone was seen a handful of times. DNA for the CDR3: TGTGCCAGCAGTTACTCGTCTGGGGGCCAAGAGACCCAGTACTTC. This translates into CASSYSSGGQETQYF. This chain connects TRBV6-5 to TRBJ2-5; D could derive from TRBD1 or TRBD2 (5 bases each). Looked up from germline, CDR1 is MNHEY and CDR2 is SVGAGI. V lost 0 bases and J 1 base, leaving 9 bases between the germline ends. The CDR3 is made up of 15 amino acids.

This clone was recorded a few times. This chain links TRBV4-3 with TRBJ1-4; tentative D call: TRBD1 (6 bases). This CDR3 contains 14 residues. Germline V gene data show CDR1 as LGHNA and CDR2 as YSLEER. Trimming removed 1 base from V and 10 bases from J, with 13 bases in between. The chain's CDR3 is CASSQGRQAAKLFF. The CDR3 nucleotides read TGCGCCAGCAGCCAAGGGAGACAGGCGGCAAAACTGTTTTTT.

This rearrangement joins TRBV7-9 to TRBJ2-1, with TRBD1 matching 7 bases. Unmatched junction bases numbered 7, after V lost 5 bases and J lost 6 bases. Germline assignment: CDR1 SEHNR and CDR2 FQNEAQ (reference sequence). CDR3 length: 14 residues. CDR3 region: CASSRQGSINEQFF. The CDR3 DNA reads TGTGCCAGCAGCCGACAGGGAAGCATCAATGAGCAGTTCTTC.

The V and J genes are TRBV7-9 and TRBJ2-5; 7 nucleotides agree with TRBD2. Germline CDR1 and CDR2: SEHNR and FQNEAQ (reference sequence). Trimming removed 3 bases from V and 2 bases from J; junction bases left unmatched: 6. The CDR3 is made up of 15 amino acids. This CDR3 is CASSFGAGPQETQYF. Here the CDR3 DNA reads TGTGCCAGCAGCTTTGGAGCGGGGCCGCAAGAGACCCAGTACTTC.

The gene calls are TRBV29-1 and TRBJ1-3; possible D gene TRBD1, 5 bases. V was pared by 5 bases and J by 0 bases, with 20 bases between. This CDR3 has 17 amino acids. CDR1 is SQVTM and CDR2 is ANQGSEA in the germline V gene. The CDR3 nucleotides read TGCAGCGTTCTGGGGGAAAGGACGCCGAGCTCTGGAAACACCATATATTTT. Translation gives CSVLGERTPSSGNTIYF.

The rearrangement joins TRBV29-1 to TRBJ1-2, with D unresolved. This CDR3 has 13 residues. Trimming stripped 0 bases from V and 2 bases from J, with 7 bases between. Germline V gene data show CDR1 as SQVTM and CDR2 as ANQGSEA. CDR3 sequence reads: CSVEDLKNYGYTF. The CDR3 region has the DNA TGCAGCGTTGAAGATCTTAAAAACTATGGCTACACCTTC.

This clone has only a few counts. The chain links TRBV6-5 to TRBJ1-2; maybe TRBD1 (6 bases). With 6 bases removed from V and 4 bases from J, the gap between germline ends came to 12 bases. This CDR3 comprises 13 residues. Germline CDR1 and CDR2: MNHEY and SVGAGI. The CDR3 reads CASSLSGAYGYTF. The CDR3 nucleotides read TGTGCCAGCAGCCTTTCAGGGGCCTATGGCTACACCTTC.